A single sample is the source of the 26 T cell receptor beta chains below, sequenced in a study of human T cells and chemical hapten exposure. Via MiXCR, TCRdb re-called the RACE reads, giving one row per CDR3 protein. This sample yields 65,000 or so distinct CDR3 sequences, of which roughly 6.6% are seen a single time; just under 3.5% belongs to the top ten. Time point in this sample: healthy volunteer bleed at 6 weeks. Blood, whole and unfractionated, served as the source for total RNA extraction. Sequenced sample: whole blood. Receptor source: a female donor in good health. Some clones in this sample may be carry-over from other donors' samples.

This clonotype was seen at least ten times. The J gene is TRBJ2-1, the V gene TRBV2; D may be TRBD2 (5 bases). CDR3 length: 13 amino acids. V gave up 2 bases and J gave up 8 bases, with 10 bases separating them. Looked up from germline, CDR1 is SNHLY and CDR2 is FYNNEI. As DNA, the CDR3 is TGTGCCAGCAGTGAAATTGAGGGCCATGAGCAGTTCTTC. Protein: CASSEIEGHEQFF.

In its sample, this clonotype was seen a few times. This sequence joins TRBV6-5 and TRBJ1-1; the D gene is possibly TRBD1 (5 bases). The CDR3 is 13 amino acids. Germline V gives CDR1 MNHEY, CDR2 SVGAGI. V was cut by 2 bases and J by 5 bases, with 9 bases left in between. CDR3 amino acids: CASSYPGLTEAFF. The CDR3 DNA is TGTGCCAGCAGTTACCCAGGGTTAACTGAAGCTTTCTTT.

This clonotype was observed a few times. The V gene is TRBV12-3 or TRBV12-4, the J gene TRBJ2-3; 9 bases are shared with TRBD1. The V segment lost 6 bases and the J segment 3 bases; nucleotides outside the gene matches: 7. The CDR3 is 15 amino acids. The CDR3 bases are TGTGCCAGCAGGACCGGGACAGGGCTTACAGATACGCAGTATTTT. Amino acid sequence: CASRTGTGLTDTQYF.

The rearrangement joins TRBV5-1 to TRBJ2-2, with TRBD2 matching over 9 bases. The CDR3 extends over 17 amino acids. J gave up 6 bases and V 0 bases, and 9 bases lay outside the gene matches. Germline V gene lookup returns CDR1 SGHRS and CDR2 YFSETQ. CDR3 region: CASSLGPAGGPPGELFF. DNA of the CDR3: TGCGCCAGCAGCTTGGGTCCCGCGGGAGGGCCCCCCGGGGAGCTGTTTTTT.

This clonotype was recorded only once. One junction end does not reproduce the germline sequence, and a read error may be involved. The rearrangement joins TRBV27 to TRBJ2-5; maybe TRBD2 (5 bases). The CDR3 sequence is 16 residues long. Germline V gene data show CDR1 as MNHEY and CDR2 as SMNVEV (reference sequence). CDR3 residues: CASSFFGIILQEAQYF. Here the CDR3 DNA reads TGTGCCAGCAGTTTTTTCGGGATCATACTACAAGAGGCCCAGTACTTC.

The chain has TRBV5-1 and TRBJ2-1; the D call may be TRBD1 or TRBD2 (5 bases each). This CDR3 contains 15 residues. Trimming shortened V by 7 bases and J by 8 bases, and 22 bases separated the two germline ends. CDR1 and CDR2 from the germline V gene are SGHRS and YFSETQ. In DNA, the CDR3 is TGCGCCAGCGGAGAGGGGCTAGTCGGTGGCCATGAGCAGTTCTTC. Its translation: CASGEGLVGGHEQFF.

This clonotype has ten or more counts. The chain couples TRBV30 to TRBJ1-1, with D hard to call. V lost 0 bases and J 4 bases, leaving 6 bases between the germline ends. Germline-derived CDR1 and CDR2 are GTSNPN and SVGIG (reference sequence). The CDR3 is 12 amino acids. Here the CDR3 reads CAWSVRLTEAFF. In DNA form, the CDR3 reads TGTGCCTGGAGTGTACGCCTCACTGAAGCTTTCTTT.

This clonotype was detected many times. The chain has TRBV20-1 and TRBJ2-7; 8 bases align to TRBD2. The CDR3 has 13 residues. V was pared by 5 bases and J by 1 base, with 4 bases of the junction left unmatched. Germline loops: CDR1 DFQATT, CDR2 SNEGSKA (reference sequence). CDR3: CSALAGRSYEQYF. CDR3 DNA sequence: TGCAGTGCTTTAGCGGGACGGTCCTACGAGCAGTACTTC.

The chain employs TRBV6-6 and TRBJ2-3, with TRBD2 matching over 8 bases. Trimming at V came to 6 bases and at J to 4 bases, leaving 12 bases not matched to a gene. The CDR3 has 16 amino acids. Germline loops: CDR1 MNHNY, CDR2 SVGAGI (reference sequence). The CDR3 coding sequence is TGTGCCAGCAGGGGCCTAGGTCGGGAGGGGGCAGATACGCAGTATTTT. It translates to CASRGLGREGADTQYF.

This clonotype was counted only a few times. The gene calls are TRBV13 and TRBJ2-7; 10 bases align to TRBD2. The CDR3 length is 16 residues. J lost 0 bases, V lost 4 bases, and 6 bases had no gene match. The V gene's germline CDR1 is PRHDT and CDR2 FYEKMQ (reference sequence). The CDR3 region is CASSSRRTSGSYEQYF. In DNA form, the CDR3 reads TGTGCCAGCAGCTCCCGCCGGACTAGCGGCTCCTACGAGCAGTACTTC.

Worth noting for this clonotype: This may arise from a read error, as a much more abundant clone is one base away. The genes are TRBV20-1 and TRBJ1-5; TRBD1 matches 7 bases. Germline assignment: CDR1 DFQATT and CDR2 SNEGSKA (reference sequence). The CDR3 sequence is 12 residues long. The CDR3 loop is CSAGTANQPQNF. The CDR3 DNA is TGCAGTGCTGGGACAGCGAATCAGCCCCAGAATTTT.

In this sample, this clonotype turned up many times. The chain carries TRBV20-1 and TRBJ2-1; 14 bases are shared with TRBD2. V gave up 6 bases and J gave up 6 bases; unmatched junction bases: 4. The CDR3 loop spans 14 amino acids. In germline, CDR1 is DFQATT, CDR2 SNEGSKA (reference sequence). The CDR3 region is CSASGTSGSNEQFF. The CDR3, as DNA: TGCAGTGCCTCCGGGACTAGCGGGAGCAATGAGCAGTTCTTC.

This clonotype was seen repeatedly, ten times or more. The chain is built from TRBV29-1 and TRBJ2-4; TRBD1 matches 11 bases. Germline-derived CDR1 and CDR2 are SQVTM and ANQGSEA. With V trimmed by 7 bases and J by 0 bases, 8 bases remained unmatched. The CDR3 consists of 16 residues. The CDR3 DNA reads as TGCAGCGCGAGGACAGGGGGCAAGGTAGCCAAAAACATTCAGTACTTC. Translating it yields CSARTGGKVAKNIQYF.

This clonotype was observed at least ten times. The CDR3 protein is CASSFTIGDRGRSTEAFF. The CDR3 DNA follows: TGTGCCAGCAGCTTTACTATTGGAGACAGGGGGCGAAGCACTGAAGCTTTCTTT. The rearrangement uses TRBV7-2 and TRBJ1-1, with 10 bases matching TRBD1. Germline-derived CDR1 and CDR2 are SGHTA and FQGNSA. The V and J ends lost 3 bases and 4 bases, in that order; junction bases with no gene match: 14. The CDR3 extends over 18 amino acids.

The V and J genes are TRBV12-3 or TRBV12-4 and TRBJ2-7; D is undetermined. CDR3 length: 17 residues. Trimming stripped 6 bases from V and 2 bases from J, with 23 bases between. The CDR3 is CASSPYHLTLPPYEQYF. The CDR3 nucleotides are TGTGCCAGCAGCCCCTACCACTTGACTCTCCCCCCCTACGAGCAGTACTTC.

The V call is TRBV4-3, the J call TRBJ1-6, with 8 bases matching TRBD1. The germline V gene has CDR1 LGHNA and CDR2 YSLEER. CDR3 length: 18 residues. Trimming at V came to 0 bases and at J to 9 bases, leaving 13 bases not matched to a gene. CDR3 loop: CASSQDAAGQGLSSPLHF. In nucleotides, the CDR3 is TGCGCCAGCAGCCAAGATGCGGCCGGACAGGGTTTGAGTTCACCCCTCCACTTT.

Many counts were recorded for this clonotype. This rearrangement joins TRBV28 to TRBJ2-3; D remains ambiguous. Trimming took off 2 bases at V and 0 bases at J, with 9 bases between the two ends. The CDR3 length is 15 residues. The germline V gene has CDR1 MDHEN and CDR2 SYDVKM. CDR3 nucleotides: TGTGCCAGCAGTTTAAGGCATCTGAGCACAGATACGCAGTATTTT. Translation: CASSLRHLSTDTQYF.

This clonotype was counted ten times or more. The chain carries TRBV28 and TRBJ2-1; D is unclear. Germline CDR1 is MDHEN and CDR2 is SYDVKM. Trimming removed 8 bases from V and 8 bases from J, with 22 bases in between. The length of the CDR3 is 15 residues. The CDR3 DNA follows: TGTGCCAGCTACCCCACCTCCCCCACTGACGATGAGCAGTTCTTC. Amino acids: CASYPTSPTDDEQFF. Looking up the rest from reference TRBV28 and TRBJ2-1 gives the full variable domain: DVKVTQSSRYLVKRTGEKVFLECVQDMDHENMFWYRQDPGLGLRLIYFSYDVKMKEKGDIPEGYSVSREKKERFSLILESASTNQTSMYLCASYPTSPTDDEQFFGPGTRLTVL.

This clonotype was counted many times. The rearrangement uses TRBV12-3 or TRBV12-4 and TRBJ1-5; the D gene is possibly TRBD1 (6 bases). Trimming took 5 bases from V and 5 from J, leaving 10 bases between them. The CDR3 covers 13 residues. The CDR3 loop reads CASSVTGYQPQHF. The CDR3 nucleotides are TGTGCCAGCAGTGTTACAGGGTATCAGCCCCAGCATTTT.

The sample holds a few counts of this clonotype. The chain carries TRBV6-1 and TRBJ1-5; TRBD1 might be the D (6 bases). The CDR3 is made up of 15 amino acids. Germline values: CDR1 MNHNS, CDR2 SASEGT. The germline V and J ends were trimmed by 1 base and 5 bases, with 12 bases remaining between them. This chain's CDR3 is CASSEVEGEDQPQHF. CDR3 DNA: TGTGCCAGCAGTGAAGTGGAGGGGGAGGATCAGCCCCAGCATTTT.

This clonotype appeared a few times. This chain joins TRBV29-1 and TRBJ1-2; no clear D. The CDR3 has 15 amino acids. Trimming removed 1 base at V and 4 bases at J, with 16 bases between. Germline values: CDR1 SQVTM, CDR2 ANQGSEA. DNA of the CDR3: TGCAGCGTTGAAGTCGGTCTACCTTCGGGCTATGGCTACACCTTC. This codes for CSVEVGLPSGYGYTF.

In this sample, this clonotype turned up many times. This chain connects TRBV20-1 to TRBJ2-3; 10 bases line up with TRBD2. V lost 6 bases and J lost 0; bases outside the gene matches: 3. CDR3 size: 14 residues. CDR1 is DFQATT, CDR2 SNEGSKA, per germline (reference sequence). The CDR3 sequence: CSARTSGSTDTQYF. The CDR3 DNA reads as TGCAGTGCCCGGACTAGCGGTAGCACAGATACGCAGTATTTT.

There are a few counts of this clonotype. As DNA, the CDR3 is TGCAGTGCTAGAGGGACCTATGCCAAAAACATTCAGTACTTC. It yields the protein CSARGTYAKNIQYF. The chain has TRBV20-1 and TRBJ2-4; D not resolved. CDR3 length: 14 residues. V was pared by 1 base and J by 1 base, with 8 bases between. Germline assignment: CDR1 DFQATT and CDR2 SNEGSKA (reference sequence).

The chain recombines TRBV6-5 with TRBJ1-2; no firm D call. The CDR3 runs to 12 residues. Germline CDR1 is MNHEY and CDR2 is SVGAGI. V dropped 3 bases and J dropped 4 bases, with 6 bases sitting between them. CDR3 in DNA: TGTGCCAGCAGTTATCGGGGCTATGGCTACACCTTC. Protein sequence: CASSYRGYGYTF.

This clonotype was seen repeatedly, ten times or more. The chain employs TRBV20-1 and TRBJ2-1; the match to TRBD2 covers 7 bases. Germline V gene lookup returns CDR1 DFQATT and CDR2 SNEGSKA (reference sequence). The CDR3 is 13 residues long. V was pared by 6 bases and J by 3 bases, with 5 bases of the junction left unmatched. DNA for the CDR3: TGCAGTGCCCCAGCGGGGAACTACAATGAGCAGTTCTTC. Encoded protein: CSAPAGNYNEQFF.

Many counts were recorded for this clonotype. This chain connects TRBV13 to TRBJ2-1; D might be TRBD2 (6 bases). Germline V gives CDR1 PRHDT, CDR2 FYEKMQ (reference sequence). V lost 5 bases, J lost 9 bases, and 11 bases lay in between. The CDR3 runs 12 residues. DNA of the CDR3: TGTGCCAGCAGCCCCCGGAGGGGTGAGCAGTTCTTC. Amino acids: CASSPRRGEQFF.